This T cell receptor beta chain was documented in a study of blood T cells in healthy people across ages. Germline CDR1 and CDR2: SQVTM and ANQGSEA. V shed 4 bases and J shed 0 bases, with 13 bases lying between them. This CDR3 is 14 amino acids long. Together with a sample-barcoded 5' primer, a J-beta primer mix was included in a second PCR lasting about 6 to 11 cycles. From each sample, at least 2.5 million paired-end reads containing CDR3 were obtained. TCRdb fed the 5' RACE reads into MiXCR, producing one record per CDR3 protein. In the table there are 550,000 to 700,000 distinct CDR3 sequences, about 26% of which are singletons.

The rearrangement links TRBV29-1 to TRBJ2-7, with D unclear. The source is a woman aged 70-85 years in good health. The sequencing input was blood. The CDR3 sequence: CSVVRTASSYEQYF. CDR3 nucleotide sequence: TGCAGCGTTGTAAGAACGGCCAGCTCCTACGAGCAGTACTTC.